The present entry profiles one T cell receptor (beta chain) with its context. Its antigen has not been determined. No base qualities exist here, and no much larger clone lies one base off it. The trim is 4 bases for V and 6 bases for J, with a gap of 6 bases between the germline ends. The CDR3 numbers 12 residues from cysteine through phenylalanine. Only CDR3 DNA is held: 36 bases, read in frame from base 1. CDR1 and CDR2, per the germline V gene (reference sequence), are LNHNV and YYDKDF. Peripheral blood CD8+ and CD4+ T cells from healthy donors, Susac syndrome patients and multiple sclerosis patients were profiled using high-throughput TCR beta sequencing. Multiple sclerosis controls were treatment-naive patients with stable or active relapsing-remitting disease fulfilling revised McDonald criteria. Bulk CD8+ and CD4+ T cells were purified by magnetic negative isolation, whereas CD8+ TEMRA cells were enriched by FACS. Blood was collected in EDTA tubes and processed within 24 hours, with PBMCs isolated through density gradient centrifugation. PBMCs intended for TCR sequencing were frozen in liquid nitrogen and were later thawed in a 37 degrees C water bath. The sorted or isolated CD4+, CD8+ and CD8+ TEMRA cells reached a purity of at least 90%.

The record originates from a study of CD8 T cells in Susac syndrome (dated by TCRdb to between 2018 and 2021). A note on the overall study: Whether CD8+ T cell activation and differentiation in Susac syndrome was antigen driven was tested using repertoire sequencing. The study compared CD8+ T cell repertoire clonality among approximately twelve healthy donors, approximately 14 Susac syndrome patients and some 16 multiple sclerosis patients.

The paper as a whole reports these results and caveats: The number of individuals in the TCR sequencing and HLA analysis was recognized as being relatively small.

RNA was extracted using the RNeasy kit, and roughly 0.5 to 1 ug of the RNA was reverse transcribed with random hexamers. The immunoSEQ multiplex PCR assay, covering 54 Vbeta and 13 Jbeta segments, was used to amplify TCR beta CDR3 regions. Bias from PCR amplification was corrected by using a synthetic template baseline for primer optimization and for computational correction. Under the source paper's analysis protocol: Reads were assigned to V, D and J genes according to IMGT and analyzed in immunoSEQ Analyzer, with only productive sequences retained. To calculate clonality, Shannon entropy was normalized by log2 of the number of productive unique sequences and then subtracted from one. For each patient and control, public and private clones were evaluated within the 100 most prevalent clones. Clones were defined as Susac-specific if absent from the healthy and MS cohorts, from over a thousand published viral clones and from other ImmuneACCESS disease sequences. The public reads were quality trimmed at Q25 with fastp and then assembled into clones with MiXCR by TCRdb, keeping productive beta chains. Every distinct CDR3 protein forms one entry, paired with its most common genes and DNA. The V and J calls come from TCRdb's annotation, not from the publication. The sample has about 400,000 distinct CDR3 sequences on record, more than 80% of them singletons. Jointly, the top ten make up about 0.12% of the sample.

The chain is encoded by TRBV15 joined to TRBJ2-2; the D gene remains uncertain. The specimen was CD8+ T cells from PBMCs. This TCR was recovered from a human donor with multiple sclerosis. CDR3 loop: CATSTAAGELFF. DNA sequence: TGTGCCACCAGCACGGCGGCCGGGGAGCTGTTTTTT.